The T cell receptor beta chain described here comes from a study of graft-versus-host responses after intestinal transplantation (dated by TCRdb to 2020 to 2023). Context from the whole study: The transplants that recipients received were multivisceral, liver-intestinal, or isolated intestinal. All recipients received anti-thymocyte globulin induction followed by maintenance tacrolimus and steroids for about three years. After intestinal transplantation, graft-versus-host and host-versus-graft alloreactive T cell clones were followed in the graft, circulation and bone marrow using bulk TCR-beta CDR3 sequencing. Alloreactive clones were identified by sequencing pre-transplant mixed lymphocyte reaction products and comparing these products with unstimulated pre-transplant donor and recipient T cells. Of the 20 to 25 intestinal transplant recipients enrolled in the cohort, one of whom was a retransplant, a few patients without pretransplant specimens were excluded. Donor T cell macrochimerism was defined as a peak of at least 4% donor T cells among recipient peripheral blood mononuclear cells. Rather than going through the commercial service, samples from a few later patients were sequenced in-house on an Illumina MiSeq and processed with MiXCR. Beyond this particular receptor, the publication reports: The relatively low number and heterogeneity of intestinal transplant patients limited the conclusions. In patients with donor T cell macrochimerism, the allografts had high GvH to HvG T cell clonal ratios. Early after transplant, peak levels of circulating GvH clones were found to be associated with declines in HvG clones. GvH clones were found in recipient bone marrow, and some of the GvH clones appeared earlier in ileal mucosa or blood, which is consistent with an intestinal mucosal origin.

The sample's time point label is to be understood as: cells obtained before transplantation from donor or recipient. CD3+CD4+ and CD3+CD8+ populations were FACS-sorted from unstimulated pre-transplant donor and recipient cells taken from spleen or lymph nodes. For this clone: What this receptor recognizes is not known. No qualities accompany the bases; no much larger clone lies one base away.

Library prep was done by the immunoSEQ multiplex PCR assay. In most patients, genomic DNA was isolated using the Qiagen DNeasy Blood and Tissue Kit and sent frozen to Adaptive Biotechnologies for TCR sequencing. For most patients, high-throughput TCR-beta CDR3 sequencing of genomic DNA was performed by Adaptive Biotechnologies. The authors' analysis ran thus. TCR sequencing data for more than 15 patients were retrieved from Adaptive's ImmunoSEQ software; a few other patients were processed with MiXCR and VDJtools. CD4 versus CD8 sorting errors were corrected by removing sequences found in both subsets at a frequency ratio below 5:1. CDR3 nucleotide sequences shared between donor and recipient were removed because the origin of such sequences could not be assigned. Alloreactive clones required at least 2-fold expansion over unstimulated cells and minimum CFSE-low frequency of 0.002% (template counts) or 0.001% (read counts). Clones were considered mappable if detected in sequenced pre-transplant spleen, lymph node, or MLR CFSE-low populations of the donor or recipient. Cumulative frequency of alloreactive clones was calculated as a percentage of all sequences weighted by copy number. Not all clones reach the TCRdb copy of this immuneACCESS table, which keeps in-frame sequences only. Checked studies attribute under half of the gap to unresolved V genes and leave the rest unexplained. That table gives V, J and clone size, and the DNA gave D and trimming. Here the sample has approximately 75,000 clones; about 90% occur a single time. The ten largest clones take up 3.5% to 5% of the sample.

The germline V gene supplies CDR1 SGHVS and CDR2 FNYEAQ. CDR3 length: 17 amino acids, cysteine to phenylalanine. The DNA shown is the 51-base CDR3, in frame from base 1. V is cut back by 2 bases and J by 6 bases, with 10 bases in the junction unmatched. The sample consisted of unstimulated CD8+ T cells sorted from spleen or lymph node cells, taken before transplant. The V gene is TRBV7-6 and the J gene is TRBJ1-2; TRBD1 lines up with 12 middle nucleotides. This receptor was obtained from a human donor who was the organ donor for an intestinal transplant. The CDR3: CASSLPGQGAPSDGYTF. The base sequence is TGTGCCAGCAGCTTACCGGGACAGGGGGCGCCTTCGGATGGCTACACCTTC.